This T cell receptor beta chain was profiled in a study of blood T cell repertoires in COVID-19 (TCRdb year 2020). Study-wide context: Collaborator samples came from the United States, Italy and Spain and covered acute and convalescent phases of COVID-19. A freely available public database, intended as a resource for researchers studying the immune response to SARS-CoV-2, is where the repertoires were released. HLA class I and class II types, where available, came from metadata supplied by the sample provider rather than from assay-based typing. The prospective study material was composed of cDNA or gDNA derived from T cells, B-cell-depleted T cells, or PBMCs. Deeply sampled blood TCRbeta repertoires from subjects exposed to, actively infected with, or recovered from COVID-19 were included in the dataset. Samples were obtained from the ongoing ImmuneRACE study (first 160 participants) and from some 1,200 subjects provided by 6 global collaborators. A de-identified subject ID, COVID-19 status, age in years and sex were almost always included in the sample metadata. What the research found in general, with its limitations: The amount of clinical and demographic metadata varied by source and participant and was provided uncurated.

Per the germline V gene, SGHTA is the CDR1 and FQGTGA is the CDR2. The CDR3 runs 20 amino acids, cysteine and phenylalanine included. Here the CDR3 DNA is all that survives: 60 bases in frame from base 1. V is cut back by 5 bases and J by 2 bases, with 18 bases in the junction unmatched. One collaborating source in Seattle enrolled patients while the patients were actively infected and followed the patients over time throughout the course of disease. The collaborating institutions used their own protocols to collect whole blood in K2EDTA tubes. Collaborator samples were shipped for TCRbeta analysis as frozen whole blood, isolated PBMCs, or DNA extracted from either sample type. TCRbeta CDR3 regions were amplified from genomic DNA using the immunoSEQ Assay, a bias-controlled multiplex PCR. The published analysis was carried out like this. The number of nucleated cells in each sample was estimated by amplification of reference gene primers within the assay. To quantify the absolute abundance of each unique TCRbeta CDR3 rearrangement, sequence reads were collapsed and filtered. Productive Simpson clonality was computed per sample as the square root of Simpson's diversity index over productive rearrangements. TCRdb holds this immuneACCESS table with in-frame rearrangements only. Some clones are missing; in checked studies, unresolved V genes explain under half, and the rest has no known cause. The V and J calls and clone size are taken from that table; D and trimming were inferred from the DNA. The sample yields hundreds of thousands of clones; 88% were counted once. Roughly 10% of the sample is in the top ten clones.

Regarding this clone: Its antigen has not been determined. No much larger clone is present one base from it, and per-base qualities are unavailable.

Recombination joined TRBV7-3 with TRBJ1-4; 9 of the junction bases match TRBD1. Input material: peripheral blood. This sequence was found in a woman aged 70-85 years with COVID-19, enrolled during active disease. The base sequence is TGTGCCAGCAGCGCGGACAGGGGAGGCGATCGACTGGGGACTAATGAAAAACTGTTTTTT. It translates to CASSADRGGDRLGTNEKLFF. Outside the CDR3, residues come from the reference TRBV7-3 and TRBJ1-4 proteins, so the full variable domain is: GAGVSQTPSNKVTEKGKYVELRCDPISGHTALYWYRQSLGQGPEFLIYFQGTGAADDSGLPNDRFFAVRPEGSVSTLKIQRTERGDSAVYLCASSADRGGDRLGTNEKLFFGSGTQLSVL.